The 13 T cell receptor beta chains below come from one sample, sequenced in a study of identical twins. TCRdb recomputed calls from the 5' RACE reads with MiXCR, one row per CDR3 protein. The sample consists of about 390,000 distinct CDR3 sequences, roughly 10% of them appearing once. Sequencing input: naive T cells sorted from blood. These receptors were collected from a woman aged 50 to 60 in good health.

In the case of this clonotype: At one end, the junction sequence differs from germline, possibly due to a read error. V and J are TRBV18 and TRBJ2-5; no clear D. The CDR3 loop spans 14 amino acids. Germline V gives CDR1 KGHSH, CDR2 LQKENI. The CDR3 sequence is CASSAPVGVETQYF. CDR3 bases: TGTGCCAGCTCAGCACCCGTTGGGGTGGAGACCCAGTACTTC.

This clonotype was counted at least ten times. The genes are TRBV24-1 and TRBJ2-2, with TRBD1 identical over 7 bases. Trimming at V came to 6 bases and at J to 0 bases, leaving 3 bases not matched to a gene. The CDR3 runs to 15 residues. CDR1 and CDR2 from the germline V gene are KGHDR and SFDVKD. CDR3 sequence reads: CATSMGQTNTGELFF. The CDR3 DNA reads as TGTGCCACCAGTATGGGACAGACGAACACCGGGGAGCTGTTTTTT.

This clonotype was counted ten times or more. The V gene is TRBV7-8, the J gene TRBJ1-1; perhaps TRBD1 as D (6 bases). The CDR3 runs to 16 residues. Trimming removed 1 base at V and 0 bases at J, with 12 bases between. CDR1 is SGHVS and CDR2 is FQNEAQ in the germline V gene. CDR3 sequence (DNA): TGTGCCAGCAGCTTAGAGAGGGGGGCCCTGAACACTGAAGCTTTCTTT. This encodes CASSLERGALNTEAFF.

This clonotype was counted between two and nine times. The rearrangement uses TRBV10-3 and TRBJ1-1; unclear D gene. The CDR3 is 12 residues long. Trimming cost V 4 bases and J 7 bases, with 10 bases left between them. Germline CDR1 is ENHRY and CDR2 is SYGVKD. Here the CDR3 reads CAISASGYEAFF. CDR3 bases: TGTGCCATCAGTGCCTCCGGGTATGAAGCTTTCTTT.

J is TRBJ2-1 and V is TRBV20-1; D remains unclear. CDR3 length: 14 amino acids. Germline CDR1 and CDR2: DFQATT and SNEGSKA (reference sequence). The V and J ends lost 2 bases and 6 bases respectively, with 14 bases between them. DNA for the CDR3: TGCAGTGCTAGATACGCCAAGCTTGTCAATGAGCAGTTCTTC. It translates to CSARYAKLVNEQFF.

The chain carries TRBV20-1 and TRBJ1-1, with TRBD1 as a possible D gene (6 bases). The CDR3 is made up of 14 amino acids. V was trimmed by 3 bases and J by 2 bases, leaving 13 bases between them. Looked up from germline, CDR1 is DFQATT and CDR2 is SNEGSKA (reference sequence). CDR3 sequence: CSARIPGQNTEAFF. The CDR3 DNA sequence: TGCAGTGCTAGGATACCGGGACAAAACACTGAAGCTTTCTTT.

The rearrangement links TRBV10-3 to TRBJ2-1; the D gene is possibly TRBD2 (6 bases). The CDR3 is made up of 15 amino acids. Trimming removed 6 bases at V and 1 base at J, with 13 bases between. Germline-derived CDR1 and CDR2 are ENHRY and SYGVKD. This CDR3 is CAIRDGTSSYNEQFF. In nucleotides, the CDR3 is TGTGCCATCAGAGATGGGACTTCTTCCTACAATGAGCAGTTCTTC.

This clonotype has more than one count but fewer than ten. The chain has TRBV2 and TRBJ2-1; 7 bases align to TRBD2. Germline loops: CDR1 SNHLY, CDR2 FYNNEI. V trimming: 4 bases; J trimming: 4 bases; junction bases outside the gene matches: 7. The CDR3 is 15 amino acids. The CDR3 sequence is CASSVWTRAYNEQFF. As DNA, the CDR3 is TGTGCCAGCAGTGTTTGGACTAGAGCTTACAATGAGCAGTTCTTC.

This chain uses TRBV21-1 with TRBJ2-1; the tabulated D call, TRBD1, remains unverified against the DNA. TRBV21-1 is noted as a pseudogene. This CDR3 has 13 residues. This CDR3 reads CASSRTATRAEFF. Here the CDR3 DNA reads TGTGCCAGCAGCAGGACAGCGACCCGTGCAGAGTTCTTC.

This clonotype was counted only a few times. This chain joins TRBV5-1 and TRBJ2-1; TRBD2 agrees at 11 bases. Germline V CDR1 and CDR2: SGHRS, YFSETQ. The CDR3 spans 16 residues. The trim removed 4 bases at V and 9 bases at J, leaving 12 bases unmatched. For the CDR3, the DNA is TGCGCCAGCAGCGCGTCCGGGACTAGCGGTTTGGGTGAGCAGTTCTTC. Its translation: CASSASGTSGLGEQFF.

The V and J genes are TRBV20-1 and TRBJ2-1, with D tentatively TRBD1 (6 bases). Germline V lookup: CDR1 DFQATT, CDR2 SNEGSKA (reference sequence). This CDR3 contains 16 residues. V was shortened by 2 bases and J by 3 bases, with 17 bases between the two germline ends. CDR3 loop: CSARRHLGGGYNEQFF. The CDR3 DNA follows: TGCAGTGCTAGAAGGCACCTTGGGGGCGGCTACAATGAGCAGTTCTTC.

Only a few counts were recorded for this clonotype. The chain is built from TRBV27 and TRBJ2-1; possible D gene TRBD1, 5 bases. The V end was cut by 4 bases, the J end by 3 bases, with 10 bases between. The CDR3 totals 14 residues. In germline, CDR1 is MNHEY, CDR2 SMNVEV (reference sequence). The CDR3 loop reads CASSSQGSYNEQFF. The CDR3 DNA is TGTGCCAGCAGTTCGCAGGGTAGCTACAATGAGCAGTTCTTC.

The chain carries TRBV6-2 or TRBV6-3 and TRBJ2-7; 10 positions match TRBD2. J gave up 2 bases and V 6 bases, and 7 bases lay outside the gene matches. The CDR3 runs to 15 residues. CDR1 is MNHEY and CDR2 is SVGEGT in the germline V gene. In nucleotides, the CDR3 is TGTGCCAGCAGAGATCTAGCGGGAGTTCCCTACGAGCAGTACTTC. Amino acids: CASRDLAGVPYEQYF.